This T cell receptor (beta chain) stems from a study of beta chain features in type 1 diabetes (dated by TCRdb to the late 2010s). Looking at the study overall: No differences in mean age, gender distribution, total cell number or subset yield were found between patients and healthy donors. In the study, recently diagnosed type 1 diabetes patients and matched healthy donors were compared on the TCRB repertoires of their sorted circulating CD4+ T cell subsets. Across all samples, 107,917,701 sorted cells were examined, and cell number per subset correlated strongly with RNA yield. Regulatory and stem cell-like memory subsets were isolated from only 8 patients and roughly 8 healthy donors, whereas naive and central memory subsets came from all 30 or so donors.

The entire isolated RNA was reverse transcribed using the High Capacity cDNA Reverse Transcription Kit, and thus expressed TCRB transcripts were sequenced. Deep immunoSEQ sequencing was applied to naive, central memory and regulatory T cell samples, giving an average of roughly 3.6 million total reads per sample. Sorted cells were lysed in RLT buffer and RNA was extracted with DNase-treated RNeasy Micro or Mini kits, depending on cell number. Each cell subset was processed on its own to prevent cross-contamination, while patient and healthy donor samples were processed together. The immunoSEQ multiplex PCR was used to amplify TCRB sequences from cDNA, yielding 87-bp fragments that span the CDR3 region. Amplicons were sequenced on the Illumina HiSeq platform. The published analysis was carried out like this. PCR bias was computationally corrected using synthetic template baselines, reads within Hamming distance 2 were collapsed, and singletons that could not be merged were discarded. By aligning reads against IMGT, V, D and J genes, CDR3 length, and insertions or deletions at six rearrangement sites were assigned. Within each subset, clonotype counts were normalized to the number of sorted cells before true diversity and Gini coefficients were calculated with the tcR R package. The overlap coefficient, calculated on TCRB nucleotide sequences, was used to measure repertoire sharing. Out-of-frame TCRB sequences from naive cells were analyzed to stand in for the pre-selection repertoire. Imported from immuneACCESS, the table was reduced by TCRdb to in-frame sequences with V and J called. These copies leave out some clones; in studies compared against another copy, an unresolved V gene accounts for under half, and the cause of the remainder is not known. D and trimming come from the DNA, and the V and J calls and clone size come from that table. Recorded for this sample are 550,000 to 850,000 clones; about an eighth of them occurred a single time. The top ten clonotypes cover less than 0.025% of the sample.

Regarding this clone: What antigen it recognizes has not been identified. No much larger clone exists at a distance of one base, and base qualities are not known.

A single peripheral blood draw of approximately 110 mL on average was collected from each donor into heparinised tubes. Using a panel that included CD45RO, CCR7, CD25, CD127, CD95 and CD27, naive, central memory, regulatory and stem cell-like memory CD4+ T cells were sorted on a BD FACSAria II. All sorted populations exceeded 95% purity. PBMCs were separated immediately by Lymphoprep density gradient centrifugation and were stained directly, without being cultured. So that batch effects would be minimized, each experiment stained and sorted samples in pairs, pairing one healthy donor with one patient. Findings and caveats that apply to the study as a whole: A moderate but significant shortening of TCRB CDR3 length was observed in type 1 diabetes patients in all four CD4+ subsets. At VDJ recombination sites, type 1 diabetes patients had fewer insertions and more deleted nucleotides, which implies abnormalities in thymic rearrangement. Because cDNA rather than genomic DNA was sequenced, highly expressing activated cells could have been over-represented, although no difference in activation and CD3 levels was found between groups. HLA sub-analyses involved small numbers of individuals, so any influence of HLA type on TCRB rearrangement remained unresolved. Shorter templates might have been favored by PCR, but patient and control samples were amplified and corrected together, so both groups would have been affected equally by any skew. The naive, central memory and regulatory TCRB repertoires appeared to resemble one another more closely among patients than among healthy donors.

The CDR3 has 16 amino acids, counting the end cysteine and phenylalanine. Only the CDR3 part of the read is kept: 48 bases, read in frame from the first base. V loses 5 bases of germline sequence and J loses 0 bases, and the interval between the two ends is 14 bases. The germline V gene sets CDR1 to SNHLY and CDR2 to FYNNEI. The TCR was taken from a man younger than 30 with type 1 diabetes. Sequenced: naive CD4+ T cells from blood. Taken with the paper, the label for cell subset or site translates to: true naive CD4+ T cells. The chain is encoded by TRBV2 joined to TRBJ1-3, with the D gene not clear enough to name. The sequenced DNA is TGTGCCAGCAGTCCGGGCTTAGCAACCTCTGGAAACACCATATATTTT. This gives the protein CASSPGLATSGNTIYF.